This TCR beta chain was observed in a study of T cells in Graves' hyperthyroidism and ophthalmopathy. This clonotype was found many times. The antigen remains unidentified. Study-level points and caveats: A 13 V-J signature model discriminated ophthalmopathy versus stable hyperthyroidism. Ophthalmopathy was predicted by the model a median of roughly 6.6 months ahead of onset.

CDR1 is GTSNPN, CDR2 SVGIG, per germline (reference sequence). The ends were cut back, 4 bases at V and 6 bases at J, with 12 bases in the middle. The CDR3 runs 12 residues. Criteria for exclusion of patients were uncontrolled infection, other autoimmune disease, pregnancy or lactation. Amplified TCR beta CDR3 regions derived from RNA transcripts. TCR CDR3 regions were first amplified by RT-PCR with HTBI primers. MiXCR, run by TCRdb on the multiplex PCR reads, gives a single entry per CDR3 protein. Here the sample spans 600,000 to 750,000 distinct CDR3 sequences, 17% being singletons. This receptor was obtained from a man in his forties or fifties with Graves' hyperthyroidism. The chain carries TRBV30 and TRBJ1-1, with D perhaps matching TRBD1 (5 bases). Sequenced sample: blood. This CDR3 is CAWTPGTAEAFF. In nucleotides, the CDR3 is TGTGCCTGGACCCCCGGGACCGCTGAAGCTTTCTTT.